This T cell receptor beta chain was observed in a study of cytomegalovirus exposure and HLA in healthy donors. Overall study results and limits: Association with HLA alleles at 0.05 false discovery rate was found for about 17,000 TCR beta sequences in a later analysis. When a later analysis was performed, an Asian-associated ancestry cluster reportedly had fewer N-insertions than the roughly 670-donor mean. By HLA locus, TCR association rates varied in a later analysis, with DRB1 showing the most and HLA-C the fewest.

In its sample, this clone was seen once. The antigen remains unidentified. Deletions cut 7 bases from V and 0 bases from J, with 17 bases between. This CDR3 is built from 16 residues. CDR1 is SNHLY, CDR2 FYNNEI, per germline. The donors (healthy individuals) were bone marrow donors. PCR primers comprised 60 Vbeta and 13 Jbeta primers. Libraries were prepared by immunoSEQ multiplex PCR; TCRdb keeps only in-frame clonotypes and omits some of them. The sample holds under 200,000 clones, 75% to 85% seen once. The sequence came from a woman aged 45-60 years in good health and CMV-seronegative. The chain joins TRBV2 to TRBJ2-3; TRBD1 might be the D (6 bases). Sample: PBMCs. CDR3: CASKGVGRRSTDTQYF. The CDR3, as DNA: TGTGCCAGCAAGGGGGTGGGCAGGAGAAGCACAGATACGCAGTATTTT.